This T cell receptor (beta chain) was profiled in a study of cytomegalovirus exposure and HLA in healthy donors. For this clone: Its antigen remains unknown.

Study-wide points: One variant, a missense change in DCLRE1C, was linked in a later analysis to TCR beta V- and J-gene trimming.

Both 60 Vbeta primers and 13 Jbeta primers went into the PCR. Assay: immunoSEQ multiplex PCR; the TCRdb copy retains only in-frame clones and omits some. Among approximately 110,000 clones listed, roughly 69% were seen once. Trimming shortened V by 0 bases and J by 4 bases, and 15 bases separated the two germline ends. The germline gives CDR1 LGHNA, CDR2 YNFKEQ. This CDR3 spans 16 amino acids. This chain joins TRBV4-2 and TRBJ2-5; maybe TRBD1 (6 bases). The source of this sequence is a man over 45 in good health and CMV-seropositive. The sample taken for sequencing was PBMCs. The CDR3 loop is CASSQDSGARGETQYF. The CDR3 region has the DNA TGTGCCAGCAGCCAAGATTCCGGGGCCAGGGGAGAGACCCAGTACTTC.